This entry is about one T cell receptor beta chain. TCRdb independently ran MiXCR on the RT-PCR reads; one entry per CDR3 protein. The sample records 800,000 to 1,000,000 distinct CDR3 sequences, roughly 18% being singletons. This specimen comes from a study of patients and donors after allogeneic stem cell transplantation. Germline CDR1 is SGHKS and CDR2 is YYEKEE (reference sequence). Trimming took 0 bases from V and 1 from J, leaving 13 bases between them. The CDR3 has 16 residues. Sequenced sample: blood, either unsorted or a sorted T cell fraction (not recorded which). The sequence was obtained from a human donor who was either an allogeneic HSCT recipient or a stem cell or donor lymphocyte infusion donor (not recorded which). It is not recorded whose cells these are; they may come from a transplant donor. The chain joins TRBV5-5 to TRBJ1-1, with no clear D. The CDR3 protein is CASSLGGNLRNTEAFF. CDR3 in DNA: TGTGCCAGCAGCTTGGGAGGGAATTTACGGAACACTGAAGCTTTCTTT.